The rows below give T cell receptor beta chains drawn from one sample of a study of OX40 agonist ivuxolimab in advanced cancers. Generated by immunoSEQ multiplex PCR, the TCRdb table keeps only in-frame clones and is missing some. The sample records some 69,000 clones, 80% being singletons. The sequenced sample was CD4+ or CD8+ T cells sorted from blood, obtained in a trial of the OX40 agonist ivuxolimab. These TCRs come from an adult with an advanced solid tumor such as melanoma, head and neck, liver or kidney cancer. The CDR3 runs from the conserved cysteine through the conserved F or W. The D gene is left open where the match is weak. Only part of the rows carry a size: once, few, many, or a class if the clone is expanded.

V gene,J gene,D gene,clone size,CDR3 protein,CDR3 DNA
TRBV6-4,TRBJ1-2,TRBD1,NA,CASSVRDRAGGYTF,TGTGCCAGCAGTGTCCGGGACAGGGCCGGTGGCTACACCTTC
TRBV5-4,TRBJ2-1,TRBD1,NA,CASNSPGQYNEQFF,TGTGCCAGCAACTCACCGGGACAGTACAATGAGCAGTTCTTC
TRBV6-5,TRBJ2-1,TRBD2,NA,CASRSGTRVGNEQFF,TGTGCCAGCAGATCCGGGACTAGAGTGGGCAATGAACAGTTCTTC
TRBV7-9,TRBJ1-6,TRBD1,NA,CASRRTGNNSPLHF,TGTGCCAGCCGACGGACAGGGAATAATTCACCCCTCCACTTT
TRBV19,TRBJ2-3,TRBD2,NA,CASSASRLAPTQYF,TGTGCCAGTAGTGCCTCCAGACTAGCCCCTACGCAGTATTTT
TRBV7-9,TRBJ1-1,NA,NA,CASSLVQDTEAFF,TGTGCCAGCAGCTTAGTACAAGACACTGAAGCTTTCTTT
TRBV30,TRBJ2-7,NA,NA,CAWSALSGFNPYEQYF,TGTGCCTGGAGTGCCCTTTCAGGGTTTAACCCCTACGAGCAGTACTTC
TRBV15,TRBJ2-7,TRBD2,NA,CATSANRAGGYEQYF,TGTGCCACCAGCGCAAACAGGGCGGGGGGCTACGAGCAGTACTTC
TRBV18,TRBJ1-1,NA,NA,CASSPPGRLNSNTEAFF,TGTGCCAGCTCACCACCGGGTAGGCTAAACTCCAACACTGAAGCTTTCTTT
TRBV7-6,TRBJ2-5,TRBD2,NA,CASSLGAGGLAAQYF,TGTGCCAGCAGCTTAGGAGCGGGGGGTTTAGCGGCCCAGTACTTC
TRBV5-1,TRBJ2-5,NA,NA,CASSLDSSGETQYF,TGCGCCAGCAGCTTGGACAGCTCGGGAGAGACCCAGTACTTC
TRBV5-6,TRBJ1-5,TRBD1,NA,CASSLKGRGHQPQHF,TGTGCCAGCAGCTTGAAGGGGAGGGGGCATCAGCCCCAGCATTTT
TRBV6-5,TRBJ1-1,NA,NA,CASRTQQGSNTEAFF,TGTGCCAGCAGGACTCAGCAGGGGAGTAACACTGAAGCTTTCTTT
TRBV28,TRBJ2-7,TRBD1,NA,CASSSPGQGSYEQYF,TGTGCCAGCAGTTCTCCGGGACAGGGGTCCTACGAGCAGTACTTC
TRBV5-1,TRBJ1-2,TRBD1,NA,CASSLSPFIRDRAGYTF,TGCGCCAGCAGCTTGTCACCCTTCATCCGGGACAGGGCGGGCTACACCTTC
TRBV11-2,TRBJ2-1,NA,NA,CASSLGGGNEQFF,TGTGCCAGCAGCTTAGGGGGTGGCAATGAGCAGTTCTTC
TRBV7-9,TRBJ2-1,TRBD2,NA,CASSSSGGDNEQFF,TGTGCCAGCAGCTCTAGCGGGGGGGACAATGAGCAGTTCTTC
TRBV30,TRBJ2-5,NA,NA,CAWSVGSLGPRETQYF,TGTGCCTGGAGTGTAGGATCCCTGGGGCCGAGAGAGACCCAGTACTTC
TRBV28,TRBJ1-5,NA,NA,CASSLDRLNQPQHF,TGTGCCAGCAGTTTAGACAGACTAAATCAGCCCCAGCATTTT
TRBV5-1,TRBJ2-1,NA,NA,CASSTGEGEQFF,TGCGCCAGCAGCACGGGAGAGGGTGAGCAGTTCTTC
TRBV6-4,TRBJ2-4,TRBD2,NA,CASILRLAGCFATSIQYF,TGTGCCAGCATCCTTAGACTAGCGGGTTGCTTTGCCACCTCCATTCAGTACTTC
TRBV7-2,TRBJ1-3,TRBD1,NA,CASSLGTGGGNTIYF,TGTGCCAGCAGCTTAGGCACAGGGGGCGGAAACACCATATATTTT
TRBV5-6,TRBJ1-2,NA,NA,CASSLVQDRNYGYTF,TGTGCCAGCAGCTTGGTCCAGGACAGAAACTATGGCTACACCTTC
TRBV19,TRBJ1-2,NA,NA,CASSIDSWQGYGYTF,TGTGCCAGTAGTATAGATTCGTGGCAGGGTTATGGCTACACCTTC
TRBV14,TRBJ2-5,TRBD2,NA,CASSFSGSETQYF,TGTGCCAGCAGCTTTAGCGGGAGTGAGACCCAGTACTTC
TRBV11-2,TRBJ2-7,TRBD1,once,CASSSPRDRDSYEQYF,TGTGCCAGCAGCTCTCCCCGGGACAGGGACTCCTACGAGCAGTACTTC
TRBV6-5,TRBJ2-1,TRBD1,NA,CASSYSGQGAMGQFF,TGTGCCAGCAGTTACTCGGGACAGGGGGCCATGGGGCAGTTCTTC
TRBV13,TRBJ1-6,NA,NA,CASSFHGSYNSPLHF,TGTGCCAGCAGCTTTCATGGCTCCTATAATTCACCCCTCCACTTT